This T cell receptor (beta chain) was sequenced for a study of response to subunit inactivated influenza vaccine. In the case of this clonotype: Its cognate antigen is unknown.

TCRdb re-analysed the RT-PCR reads in MiXCR, keeping a single row per CDR3 protein. This table holds approximately 310,000 distinct CDR3 sequences, 21% found once. Study-wide findings and caveats: Seasonal influenza vaccination, on each occasion, was suggested by the authors to recruit few new T cells.

CDR3 length: 15 amino acids. Germline CDR1 and CDR2: SGHRS and YFSETQ. Trimming removed 4 bases at V and 7 bases at J, with 17 bases between. The material was PBMCs from blood, obtained less than 22 months after vaccination. This rearrangement joins TRBV5-1 to TRBJ2-2; D remains ambiguous. The source of this sequence is a man between 50 and 69 years old who received an inactivated influenza vaccine. CDR3 nucleotide sequence: TGCGCCAGCAGCCTGGGATCACCGGGCGGCGGGGAGCTGTTTTTT. This sequence encodes CASSLGSPGGGELFF.